One sample yielded the 10 T cell receptor beta chains listed below, sequenced in a study of OX40 agonist ivuxolimab in advanced cancers. The data were produced by immunoSEQ multiplex PCR, yet TCRdb's version contains in-frame clones alone and is incomplete. Of about 93,000 clones detected, 85% to 95% appear once; the ten largest clones hold over 2.5%. The specimen comprised CD4+ or CD8+ T cells sorted from blood, sampled in a trial of the OX40 agonist ivuxolimab. The receptors were sampled from an adult with an advanced solid tumor such as melanoma, head and neck, liver or kidney cancer.

This rearrangement joins TRBV6-1 to TRBJ2-7; 9 positions agree with TRBD1. Looked up from germline, CDR1 is MNHNS and CDR2 is SASEGT. With V trimmed by 5 bases and J by 3 bases, 8 bases remained unmatched. The CDR3 covers 15 residues. The DNA for the CDR3 is TGTGCCAGCAGTCCTAGGACAGGGGCAAACTACGAGCAGTACTTC. It translates to CASSPRTGANYEQYF.

The chain carries TRBV9 and TRBJ2-1; TRBD2 aligns across 9 bases. Trimming cost V 0 bases and J 3 bases; bases outside gene matches: 4. Germline lookup yields CDR1 SGDLS and CDR2 YYNGEE. The CDR3 extends over 16 amino acids. The CDR3 bases are TGTGCCAGCAGCGTAGTTGCGGGGGGGCTCTACAATGAGCAGTTCTTC. It is translated as CASSVVAGGLYNEQFF.

The V and J genes are TRBV7-6 and TRBJ2-2; 13 bases map to TRBD2. Germline V gene data show CDR1 as SGHVS and CDR2 as FNYEAQ. CDR3 length: 15 residues. V shed 4 bases, J shed 7 bases, and the junction held 3 bases outside the gene matches. CDR3 region: CASSWTSGSVGELFF. In DNA form, the CDR3 reads TGTGCCAGCAGCTGGACTAGCGGGAGTGTCGGGGAGCTGTTTTTT.

The rearrangement uses TRBV4-1 and TRBJ2-3; D call uncertain. There are 15 residues in the CDR3. From germline, CDR1 is MGHRA and CDR2 YSYEKL. V lost 5 bases and J 2 bases, leaving 14 bases between the germline ends. The CDR3 reads CASSGLNMDTDTQYF. CDR3 DNA sequence: TGCGCCAGCAGCGGCCTGAATATGGACACAGATACGCAGTATTTT.

V and J are TRBV29-1 and TRBJ2-7; D uncertain. Germline values: CDR1 SQVTM, CDR2 ANQGSEA. The CDR3 runs to 13 residues. Between the trimmed V and J ends, which lost 3 bases and 0 bases, there was a span of 9 bases. The CDR3 DNA reads TGCAGCGTTGAGGCGGAGAGCTCCTACGAGCAGTACTTC. Its protein is CSVEAESSYEQYF.

The gene calls are TRBV19 and TRBJ1-1; unclear D gene. V lost 6 bases and J 2 bases, leaving 10 bases between the germline ends. The CDR3 sequence is 13 residues long. Germline V gives CDR1 LNHDA, CDR2 SQIVND (reference sequence). The CDR3 coding sequence is TGTGCCAGTAGATATACTGATAACACTGAAGCTTTCTTT. Protein sequence: CASRYTDNTEAFF.

This clone was observed a handful of times. This chain links TRBV14 with TRBJ1-1; tentatively, D is TRBD1 (5 bases). The germline gives CDR1 SGHDN, CDR2 FVKESK. The V end lost 0 bases, the J end lost 8 bases, and 16 bases lay between the germline ends. This CDR3 has 15 amino acids. The CDR3 nucleotides are TGTGCCAGCAGCCAAGACGCAGGGATCGGGAAAGAAGCTTTCTTT. Residues: CASSQDAGIGKEAFF.

The chain has TRBV6-5 and TRBJ2-3; 7 nucleotides match TRBD2. V shed 7 bases, J shed 1 base, and the junction held 2 bases outside the gene matches. CDR1 is MNHEY, CDR2 SVGAGI, per germline. The CDR3 is made up of 13 amino acids. The DNA of the CDR3 is TGTGCCAGCACACTAGCGCGCACAGATACGCAGTATTTT. The encoded protein is CASTLARTDTQYF.

The chain combines TRBV10-2 with TRBJ2-7; no definite D call. CDR3 size: 14 residues. The V and J ends lost 3 bases and 0 bases respectively, with 9 bases between them. Per the germline V gene, CDR1 is WSHSY and CDR2 is SAAADI. CDR3 amino acids: CASSDPPDSYEQYF. The CDR3 bases are TGCGCCAGCAGTGATCCCCCCGACTCCTACGAGCAGTACTTC.

The rearrangement uses TRBV4-1 and TRBJ2-7, with D maybe TRBD2 (5 bases). The CDR3 spans 13 residues. V lost 0 bases and J lost 6, with 9 bases in between. Germline loops: CDR1 MGHRA, CDR2 YSYEKL. The CDR3 sequence: CASSQDFGSEQYF. Here the CDR3 DNA reads TGCGCCAGCAGCCAAGATTTTGGGAGCGAGCAGTACTTC.